In this sample, the clone carrying this T cell receptor (beta chain) turned up many times. In patients chosen for sequencing, flow cytometry had shown CD8+CD57+ cell expansion. The data were taken from a study of CD8+CD57+ T cells in acquired aplastic anemia. Template material for TCR beta VDJ and CDR3 profiling consisted of genomic DNA. TCRdb passed the reads through MiXCR, listing each CDR3 protein once. The sample lists approximately 100,000 distinct CDR3 sequences; about 66% were seen once. Sequencing was performed on sorted CD4+, CD8+, or CD8+CD57+ T cells (not recorded which) from PBMCs. This receptor was taken from a human donor with aplastic anemia.

The CDR3 sequence is CASSFGTGAYEQYF. CDR3 DNA: TGTGCCAGCAGCTTCGGGACAGGGGCTTACGAGCAGTACTTC. This chain connects TRBV5-4 to TRBJ2-7; 10 bases fit TRBD1. The junction had 3 bases not matched to a gene; V was cut back by 2 bases and J by 4 bases. Germline-derived CDR1 and CDR2 are SGHNT and YYREEE (reference sequence). The CDR3 extends over 14 amino acids.